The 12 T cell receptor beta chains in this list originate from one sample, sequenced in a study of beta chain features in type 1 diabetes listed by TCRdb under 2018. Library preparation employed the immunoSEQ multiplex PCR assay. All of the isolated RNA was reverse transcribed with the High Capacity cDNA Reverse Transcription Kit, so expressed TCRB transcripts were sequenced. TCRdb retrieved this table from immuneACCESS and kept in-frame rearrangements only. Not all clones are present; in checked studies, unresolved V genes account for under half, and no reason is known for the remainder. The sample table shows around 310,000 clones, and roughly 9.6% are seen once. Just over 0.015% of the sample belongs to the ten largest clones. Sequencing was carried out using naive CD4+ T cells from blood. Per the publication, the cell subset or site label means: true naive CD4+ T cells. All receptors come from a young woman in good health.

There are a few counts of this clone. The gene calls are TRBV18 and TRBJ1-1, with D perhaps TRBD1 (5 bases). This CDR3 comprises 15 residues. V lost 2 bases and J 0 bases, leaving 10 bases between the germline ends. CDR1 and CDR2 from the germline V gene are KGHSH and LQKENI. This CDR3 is CASSPLTVMNTEAFF. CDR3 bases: TGTGCCAGCTCACCATTGACAGTTATGAACACTGAAGCTTTCTTT.

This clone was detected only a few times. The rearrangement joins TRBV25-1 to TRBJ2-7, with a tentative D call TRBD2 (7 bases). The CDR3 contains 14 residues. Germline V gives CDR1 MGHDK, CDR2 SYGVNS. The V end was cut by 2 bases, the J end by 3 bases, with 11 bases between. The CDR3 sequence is CASSEQGGGYEQYF. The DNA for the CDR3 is TGTGCCAGCAGTGAACAGGGAGGGGGCTACGAGCAGTACTTC.

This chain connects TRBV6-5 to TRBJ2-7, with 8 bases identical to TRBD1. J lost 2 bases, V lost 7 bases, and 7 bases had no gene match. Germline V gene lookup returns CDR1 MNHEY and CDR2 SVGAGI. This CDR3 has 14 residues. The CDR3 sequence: CASTSGQDAYEQYF. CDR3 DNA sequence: TGTGCCAGCACTTCGGGACAGGACGCCTACGAGCAGTACTTC.

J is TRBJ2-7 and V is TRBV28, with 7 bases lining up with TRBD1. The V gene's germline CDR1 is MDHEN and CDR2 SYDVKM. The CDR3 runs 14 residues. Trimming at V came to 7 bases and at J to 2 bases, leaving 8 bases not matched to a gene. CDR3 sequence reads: CASTAGDRAYEQYF. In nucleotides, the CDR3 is TGTGCCAGCACAGCCGGGGACAGAGCCTACGAGCAGTACTTC.

DNA for the CDR3: TGTGCCAGCAGTTTACTAGCGGGAGCTTACAATGAGCAGTTCTTC. This sequence encodes CASSLLAGAYNEQFF. The V gene is TRBV9, the J gene TRBJ2-1; 11 bases are shared with TRBD2. This CDR3 spans 15 amino acids. Losses at the gene ends were 5 bases for V and 4 bases for J; bases not matched to a gene: 5. The germline V gene has CDR1 SGDLS and CDR2 YYNGEE. Drawing the rest from reference TRBV9 and TRBJ2-1, the complete variable domain is DSGVTQTPKHLITATGQRVTLRCSPRSGDLSVYWYQQSLDQGLQFLIQYYNGEERAKGNILERFSAQQFPDLHSELNLSSLELGDSALYFCASSLLAGAYNEQFFGPGTRLTVL.

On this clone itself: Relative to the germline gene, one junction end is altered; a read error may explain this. CDR3 amino acids: CASSLSGNAEAFF. CDR3 in DNA: TGTGCCAGCTCACTGTCCGGGAACGCTGAAGCTTTCTTT. The chain links TRBV18 to TRBJ1-1; D is ambiguous. This CDR3 region has 13 residues. Germline V gene sequence: CDR1 KGHSH, CDR2 LQKENI.

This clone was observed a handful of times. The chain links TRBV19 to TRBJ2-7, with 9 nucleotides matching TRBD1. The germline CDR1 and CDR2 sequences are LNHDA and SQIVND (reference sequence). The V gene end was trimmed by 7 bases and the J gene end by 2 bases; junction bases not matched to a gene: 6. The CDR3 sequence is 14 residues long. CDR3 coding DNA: TGTGCCAGTACCGCCGGGACAGGGACCTACGAGCAGTACTTC. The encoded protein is CASTAGTGTYEQYF. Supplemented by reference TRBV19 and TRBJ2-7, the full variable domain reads DGGITQSPKYLFRKEGQNVTLSCEQNLNHDAMYWYRQDPGQGLRLIYYSQIVNDFQKGDIAEGYSVSREKKESFPLTVTSAQKNPTAFYLCASTAGTGTYEQYFGPGTRLTVT.

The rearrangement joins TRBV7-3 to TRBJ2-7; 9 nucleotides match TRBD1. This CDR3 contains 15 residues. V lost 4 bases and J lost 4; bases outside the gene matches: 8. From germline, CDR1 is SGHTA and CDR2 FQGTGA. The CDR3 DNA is TGTGCCAGCAGCTACGGACAGGGGAGGAAATACGAGCAGTACTTC. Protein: CASSYGQGRKYEQYF. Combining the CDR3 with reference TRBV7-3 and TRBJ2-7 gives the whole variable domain GAGVSQTPSNKVTEKGKYVELRCDPISGHTALYWYRQSLGQGPEFLIYFQGTGAADDSGLPNDRFFAVRPEGSVSTLKIQRTERGDSAVYLCASSYGQGRKYEQYFGPGTRLTVT.

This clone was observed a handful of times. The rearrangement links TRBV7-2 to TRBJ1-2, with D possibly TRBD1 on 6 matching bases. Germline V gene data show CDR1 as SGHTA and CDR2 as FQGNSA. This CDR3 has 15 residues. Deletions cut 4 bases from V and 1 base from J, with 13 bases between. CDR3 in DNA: TGTGCCAGCAGCTCACAAGGACAGATTAACTATGGCTACACCTTC. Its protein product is CASSSQGQINYGYTF.

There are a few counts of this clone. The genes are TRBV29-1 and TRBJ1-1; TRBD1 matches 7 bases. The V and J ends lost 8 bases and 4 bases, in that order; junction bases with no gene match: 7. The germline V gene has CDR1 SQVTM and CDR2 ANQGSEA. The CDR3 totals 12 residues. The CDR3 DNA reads TGCAGCTACGACAGGGAGCCCACTGAAGCTTTCTTT. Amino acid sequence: CSYDREPTEAFF.

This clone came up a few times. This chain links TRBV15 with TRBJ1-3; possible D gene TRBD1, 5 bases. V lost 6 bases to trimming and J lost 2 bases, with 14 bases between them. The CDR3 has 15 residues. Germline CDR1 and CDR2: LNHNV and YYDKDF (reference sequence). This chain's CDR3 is CATSFNTGAGNTIYF. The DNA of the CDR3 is TGTGCCACCAGTTTTAACACAGGAGCTGGAAACACCATATATTTT.

CDR3: CAWSVGREGETQYF. The CDR3 bases are TGTGCCTGGAGTGTAGGGAGGGAAGGAGAGACCCAGTACTTC. This chain uses TRBV30 with TRBJ2-5; 7 bases match TRBD2. This CDR3 has 14 amino acids. V lost 0 bases to trimming and J lost 4 bases; unmatched junction nucleotides: 5. Germline V gene data show CDR1 as GTSNPN and CDR2 as SVGIG (reference sequence). Based on the CDR3 plus reference TRBV30 and TRBJ2-5, the full variable domain is SQTIHQWPATLVQPVGSPLSLECTVEGTSNPNLYWYRQAAGRGLQLLFYSVGIGQISSEVPQNLSASRPQDRQFILSSKKLLLSDSGFYLCAWSVGREGETQYFGPGTRLLVL.